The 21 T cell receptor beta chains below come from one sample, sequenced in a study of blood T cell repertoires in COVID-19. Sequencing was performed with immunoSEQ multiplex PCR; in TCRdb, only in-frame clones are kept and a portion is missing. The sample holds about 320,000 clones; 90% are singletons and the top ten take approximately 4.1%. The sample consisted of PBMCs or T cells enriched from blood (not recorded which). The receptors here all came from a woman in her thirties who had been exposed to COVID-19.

The CDR3 region has the DNA TGTGCCAGCAGCCCTACAGCGAACACTGAAGCTTTCTTT. It translates to CASSPTANTEAFF. This sequence joins TRBV11-3 and TRBJ1-1; no clear D. V gave up 5 bases and J gave up 1 base, with 8 bases separating them. In germline, CDR1 is SGHNT, CDR2 YENEEA. This CDR3 has 13 amino acids.

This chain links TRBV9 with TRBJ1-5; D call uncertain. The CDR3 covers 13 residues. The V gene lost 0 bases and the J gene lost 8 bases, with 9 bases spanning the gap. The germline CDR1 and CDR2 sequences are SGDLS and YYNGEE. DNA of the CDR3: TGTGCCAGCAGCGTAGAAGGGAGGGAGCCCCAGCATTTT. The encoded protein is CASSVEGREPQHF.

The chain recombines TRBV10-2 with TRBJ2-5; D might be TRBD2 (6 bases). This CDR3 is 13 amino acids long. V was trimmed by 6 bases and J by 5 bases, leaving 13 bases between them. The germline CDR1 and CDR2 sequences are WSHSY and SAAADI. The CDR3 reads CASRPGDRETQYF. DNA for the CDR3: TGCGCCAGCAGACCGGGGGATCGGGAGACCCAGTACTTC.

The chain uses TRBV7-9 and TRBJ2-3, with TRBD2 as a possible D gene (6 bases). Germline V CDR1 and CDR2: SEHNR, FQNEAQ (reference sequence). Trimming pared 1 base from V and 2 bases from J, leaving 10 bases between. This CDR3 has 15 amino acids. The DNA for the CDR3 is TGTGCCAGCAGCTTAGGTACTAGCTACACAGATACGCAGTATTTT. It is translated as CASSLGTSYTDTQYF.

CDR3 residues: CASSHFRGQGGQPQHF. CDR3 DNA sequence: TGCGCCAGCAGCCATTTCCGCGGGCAGGGAGGTCAGCCCCAGCATTTT. The V call is TRBV4-1, the J call TRBJ1-5, with D possibly being TRBD1 (5 bases). The CDR3 is 16 residues long. Between the trimmed V and J ends, which lost 3 bases and 6 bases, there was a span of 18 bases. Germline loops: CDR1 MGHRA, CDR2 YSYEKL.

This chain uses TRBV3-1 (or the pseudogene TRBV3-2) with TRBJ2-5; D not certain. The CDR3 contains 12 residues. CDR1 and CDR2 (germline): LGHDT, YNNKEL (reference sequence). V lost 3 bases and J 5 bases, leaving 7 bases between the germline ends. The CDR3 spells CASSHDQETQYF. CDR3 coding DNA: TGTGCCAGCAGCCATGATCAGGAGACCCAGTACTTC.

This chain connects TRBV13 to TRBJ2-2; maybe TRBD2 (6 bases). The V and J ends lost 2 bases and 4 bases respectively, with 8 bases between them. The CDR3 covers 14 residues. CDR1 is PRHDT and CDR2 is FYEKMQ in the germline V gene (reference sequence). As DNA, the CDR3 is TGTGCCAGCAGCTTACAGGGAGGCACCGGGGAGCTGTTTTTT. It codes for CASSLQGGTGELFF.

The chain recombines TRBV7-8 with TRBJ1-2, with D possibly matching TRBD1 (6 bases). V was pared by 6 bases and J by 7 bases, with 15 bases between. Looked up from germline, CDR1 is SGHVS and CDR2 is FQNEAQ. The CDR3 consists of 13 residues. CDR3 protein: CASSRQGLVGYTF. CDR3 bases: TGTGCCAGCAGTCGTCAGGGGCTGGTTGGCTACACCTTC.

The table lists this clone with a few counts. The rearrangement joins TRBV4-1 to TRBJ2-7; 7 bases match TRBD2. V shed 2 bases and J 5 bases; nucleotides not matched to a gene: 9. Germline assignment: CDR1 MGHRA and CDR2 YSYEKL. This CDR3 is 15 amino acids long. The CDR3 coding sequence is TGCGCCAGCAGCCAATGGGGGGGTTTATTCAACGAGCAGTACTTC. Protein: CASSQWGGLFNEQYF.

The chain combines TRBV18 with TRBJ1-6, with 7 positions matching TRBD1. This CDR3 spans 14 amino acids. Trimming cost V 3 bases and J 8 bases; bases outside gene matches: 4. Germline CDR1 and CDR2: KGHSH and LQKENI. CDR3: CASSPGQQHSPLHF. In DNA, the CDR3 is TGTGCCAGCTCACCGGGACAGCAGCATTCACCCCTCCACTTT. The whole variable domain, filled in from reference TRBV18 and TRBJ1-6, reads NAGVMQNPRHLVRRRGQEARLRCSPMKGHSHVYWYRQLPEEGLKFMVYLQKENIIDESGMPKERFSAEFPKEGPSILRIQQVVRGDSAAYFCASSPGQQHSPLHFGNGTRLTVT.

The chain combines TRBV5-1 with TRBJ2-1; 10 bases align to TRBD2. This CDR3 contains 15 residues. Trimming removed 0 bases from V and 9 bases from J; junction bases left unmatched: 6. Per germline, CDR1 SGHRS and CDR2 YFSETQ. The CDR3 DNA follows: TGCGCCAGCAGCTTGGCCCTAGCGGGGGCGAGTGAGCAGTTCTTC. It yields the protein CASSLALAGASEQFF.

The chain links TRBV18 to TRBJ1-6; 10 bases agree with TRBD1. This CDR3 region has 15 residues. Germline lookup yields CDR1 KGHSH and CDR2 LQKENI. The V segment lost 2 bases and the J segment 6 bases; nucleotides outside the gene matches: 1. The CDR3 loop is CASSPGTGANSPLHF. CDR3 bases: TGTGCCAGCTCACCAGGGACAGGGGCTAATTCACCCCTCCACTTT.

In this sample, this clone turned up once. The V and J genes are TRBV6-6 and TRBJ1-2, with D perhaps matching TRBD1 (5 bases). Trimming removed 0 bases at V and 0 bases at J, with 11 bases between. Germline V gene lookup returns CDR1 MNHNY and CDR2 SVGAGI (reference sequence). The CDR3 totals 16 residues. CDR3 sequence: CASSYSGRVANYGYTF. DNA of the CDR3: TGTGCCAGCAGTTACTCAGGCAGGGTCGCTAACTATGGCTACACCTTC.

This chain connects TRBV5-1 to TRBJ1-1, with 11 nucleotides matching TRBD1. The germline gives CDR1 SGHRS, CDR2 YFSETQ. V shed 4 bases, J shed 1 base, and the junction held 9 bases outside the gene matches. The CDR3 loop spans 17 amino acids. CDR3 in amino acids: CASSHVPGQGENTEAFF. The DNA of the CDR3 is TGCGCCAGCAGCCATGTCCCGGGACAGGGGGAGAACACTGAAGCTTTCTTT.

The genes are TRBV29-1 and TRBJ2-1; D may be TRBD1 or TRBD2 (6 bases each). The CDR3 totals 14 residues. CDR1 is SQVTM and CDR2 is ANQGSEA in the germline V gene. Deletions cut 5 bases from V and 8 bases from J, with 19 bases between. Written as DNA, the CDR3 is TGCAGCGTTCAAGGGGGGCACGGGGTGGATGAGCAGTTCTTC. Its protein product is CSVQGGHGVDEQFF.

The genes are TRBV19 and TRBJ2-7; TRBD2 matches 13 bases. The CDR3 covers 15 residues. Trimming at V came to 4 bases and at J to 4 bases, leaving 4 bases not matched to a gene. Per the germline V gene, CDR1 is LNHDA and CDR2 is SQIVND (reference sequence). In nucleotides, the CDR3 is TGTGCCAGTAGTACGGGACTAGCGGGGATTTACGAGCAGTACTTC. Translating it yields CASSTGLAGIYEQYF.

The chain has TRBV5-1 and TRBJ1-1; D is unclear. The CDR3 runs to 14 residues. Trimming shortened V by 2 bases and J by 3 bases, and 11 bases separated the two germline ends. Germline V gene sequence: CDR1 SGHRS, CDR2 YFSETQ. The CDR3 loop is CASSFEKSDTEAFF. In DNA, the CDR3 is TGCGCCAGCAGCTTCGAGAAATCGGACACTGAAGCTTTCTTT.

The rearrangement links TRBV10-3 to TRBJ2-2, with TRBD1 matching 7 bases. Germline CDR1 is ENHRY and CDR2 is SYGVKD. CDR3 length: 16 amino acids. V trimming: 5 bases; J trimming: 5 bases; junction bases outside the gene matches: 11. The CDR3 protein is CAISNDPGQMTGELFF. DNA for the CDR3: TGTGCCATCAGTAATGATCCGGGACAGATGACCGGGGAGCTGTTTTTT.

The CDR3 nucleotides read TGTGCCAGCAGCTTTGGAGGGAGCGGCTACACCTTC. Its translation is CASSFGGSGYTF. The V gene is TRBV13, the J gene TRBJ1-2; no reliable D call. The V gene's germline CDR1 is PRHDT and CDR2 FYEKMQ (reference sequence). The CDR3 runs to 12 residues. Deletions cut 3 bases from V and 8 bases from J, with 10 bases between.

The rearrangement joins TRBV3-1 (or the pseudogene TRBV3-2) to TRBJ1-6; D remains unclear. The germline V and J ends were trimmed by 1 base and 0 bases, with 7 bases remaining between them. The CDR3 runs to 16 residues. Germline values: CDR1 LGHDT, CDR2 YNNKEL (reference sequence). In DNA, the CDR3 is TGTGCCAGCAGCCAAGGTCCTAACTCCTATAATTCACCCCTCCACTTT. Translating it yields CASSQGPNSYNSPLHF.

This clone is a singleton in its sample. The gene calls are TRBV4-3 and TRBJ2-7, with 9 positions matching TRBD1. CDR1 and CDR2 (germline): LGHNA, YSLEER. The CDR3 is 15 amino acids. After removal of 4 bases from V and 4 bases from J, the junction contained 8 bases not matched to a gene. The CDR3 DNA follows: TGCGCCAGCAGCCCGGGACAGGGTGGTTGGTACGAGCAGTACTTC. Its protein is CASSPGQGGWYEQYF.